This T cell receptor (beta chain) comes out of a study of shared clonotypes between healthy human individuals. Using immunoSEQ multiplex PCR, the repertoire was profiled, and TCRdb retains in-frame clones only, with some absent. In the table there are more than 2 million clones, around 96% of which are singletons. J gave up 7 bases and V 2 bases, and 10 bases lay outside the gene matches. Germline assignment: CDR1 MNHEY and CDR2 SVGAGI. This CDR3 has 16 amino acids. Selected positively for CCR7 and CD45RO-negative, naive CD8 cells excluded terminally differentiated effector memory CD45RA+ cells. The V and J genes are TRBV6-5 and TRBJ2-1, with 8 nucleotides matching TRBD2. The receptor was derived from a young man in good health. Sequenced input: naive CD8+ T cells sorted from blood. CDR3 amino acids: CASSYVPHSGGNEQFF. The CDR3 region has the DNA TGTGCCAGCAGTTACGTCCCCCACAGCGGGGGAAATGAGCAGTTCTTC.